This T cell receptor beta chain came from a study of Graves' ophthalmopathy and Graves' hyperthyroidism. About the study: Peripheral blood was gathered at first diagnosis, ahead of any treatment whatsoever.

Active ophthalmopathy (CAS at least 3, NOSPECS at least 4), lasting under 3 months. V lost 2 bases, J lost 4 bases, and 9 bases stayed unmatched. The CDR3 is 16 residues long. Germline V gene lookup returns CDR1 KGHSH and CDR2 LQKENI. RNA served as the template for amplifying TCR beta CDR3 regions. The library came from an HTBI-primed first-round RT-PCR and a second-round multiplex PCR. MiXCR was run by TCRdb on the multiplex PCR reads, yielding one entry per CDR3 protein. The repertoire has roughly 500,000 distinct CDR3 sequences, approximately 14% of them found once; the top ten carry approximately 9.8%.

The chain is built from TRBV18 and TRBJ2-7, with 9 bases identical to TRBD2. The source is a woman aged 25 to 45 with Graves' ophthalmopathy. The sample consisted of blood. The CDR3 nucleotides read TGTGCCAGCTCACCAGCCCTAGCGGGGACCTTATACGAGCAGTACTTC. Translated: CASSPALAGTLYEQYF.